This TCR beta chain was retrieved from a study of T-cell reconstitution after alpha-beta-depleted transplantation in children. General study findings and limits: From surviving recipient T cells and thymic progenitors came the high day-60 TCRbeta diversity observed in some patients. The authors attributed T-cell counts and diversity one year after transplant mostly to newly produced T cells. After transplant, at about two months, alpha-beta T cells were reportedly derived from several hundred expanded graft clones.

This CDR3 has 16 amino acids. V dropped 4 bases and J dropped 5; count of bases not matched to a gene: 8. Construction of the TCRbeta library involved unique molecular identifiers. Via MiXCR, TCRdb re-called the PCR reads, giving one row per CDR3 protein. Of about 1,000,000 distinct CDR3 sequences listed, around 30% are singletons. The table lists this clonotype with a few counts. The antigen remains undetermined. V is TRBV12-3 or TRBV12-4 and J is TRBJ2-1; 10 nucleotides agree with TRBD2. This clonotype was sampled from a boy less than two years old who had a stem cell transplant for SCID, so the T cells may come from the graft donor. Specimen: PBMCs, mostly from graft donor cells, collected 360 days after TCRalphabeta/CD19-depleted stem cell transplant. Written as DNA, the CDR3 is TGTGCCAGCAGTTCGGAGAGCGGGGGGGCTCACAATGAGCAGTTCTTC. It specifies CASSSESGGAHNEQFF.